This T cell receptor beta chain stems from a study of blood T cell repertoires in COVID-19. The CDR3 is 14 residues long. Germline V CDR1 and CDR2: MNHEY, SVGAGI. With V trimmed by 4 bases and J by 2 bases, 4 bases remained unmatched. The repertoire was sequenced with immunoSEQ multiplex PCR; TCRdb's copy has only in-frame clones and lacks some. Here the sample spans about 360,000 clones, approximately 85% being singletons. This TCR was recovered from a middle-aged woman with acute COVID-19. Sequences were obtained from PBMCs or T cells enriched from blood (not recorded which). The rearrangement links TRBV6-5 to TRBJ1-2; TRBD1 matches 7 bases. The CDR3 protein is CASSFRTGNYGYTF. Here the CDR3 DNA reads TGTGCCAGCAGTTTTCGGACAGGAAACTATGGCTACACCTTC.